The 14 T cell receptor beta chains reported below all come from one sample, sequenced in a study of shared clonotypes between healthy human individuals. Profiled with immunoSEQ multiplex PCR; TCRdb holds only in-frame clones, not every one. The sample shows roughly 2.6 million clones, more than 80% of them seen only once. Sequenced sample: naive CD4+ T cells sorted from blood. Subset given: CD45RA+ positively selected. These receptors were taken from a man younger than 35 in good health.

This rearrangement joins TRBV2 to TRBJ2-5; no firm D call. Per the germline V gene, CDR1 is SNHLY and CDR2 is FYNNEI. CDR3 length: 12 residues. Deletions cut 6 bases from V and 4 bases from J, with 9 bases between. This chain's CDR3 is CASRASGETQYF. As DNA, the CDR3 is TGTGCCAGCAGGGCGTCGGGAGAGACCCAGTACTTC.

This chain joins TRBV25-1 and TRBJ1-2; 9 bases fit TRBD1. Trimming at V came to 1 base and at J to 4 bases, leaving 4 bases not matched to a gene. Germline V lookup: CDR1 MGHDK, CDR2 SYGVNS. The CDR3 sequence is 15 residues long. The DNA for the CDR3 is TGTGCCAGCAGTGAATTGGGGACAGGGAGCTATGGCTACACCTTC. The encoded protein is CASSELGTGSYGYTF.

The chain uses TRBV6-5 and TRBJ1-1; the D is unclear. This CDR3 has 13 amino acids. Germline values: CDR1 MNHEY, CDR2 SVGAGI. V was trimmed by 4 bases and J by 7 bases, leaving 13 bases between them. In DNA form, the CDR3 reads TGTGCCAGCAGTTCGGACCCCCCCGGTGAAGCTTTCTTT. Encoded protein: CASSSDPPGEAFF.

The chain carries TRBV5-1 and TRBJ2-7; the match to TRBD2 covers 12 bases. Germline CDR1 reads SGHRS; CDR2 reads YFSETQ. The V gene end was trimmed by 0 bases and the J gene end by 4 bases; junction bases not matched to a gene: 5. The CDR3 length is 16 residues. CDR3 in DNA: TGCGCCAGCAGCTTGGCCGCCGGGACTAGCGGGTACGAGCAGTACTTC. Its protein is CASSLAAGTSGYEQYF.

This clone has just one count. V gene TRBV19 combines with J gene TRBJ2-7; possible D gene TRBD1, 6 bases. Germline V CDR1 and CDR2: LNHDA, SQIVND (reference sequence). Trimming removed 5 bases from V and 2 bases from J, with 16 bases in between. The CDR3 sequence is 15 residues long. The chain's CDR3 is CASSDPRRGPYEQYF. The CDR3 nucleotides are TGTGCCAGTAGTGATCCCCGCAGGGGCCCCTACGAGCAGTACTTC. Looking up the rest from reference TRBV19 and TRBJ2-7 gives the full variable domain: DGGITQSPKYLFRKEGQNVTLSCEQNLNHDAMYWYRQDPGQGLRLIYYSQIVNDFQKGDIAEGYSVSREKKESFPLTVTSAQKNPTAFYLCASSDPRRGPYEQYFGPGTRLTVT.

This clone occurred once. The sample contains more than one DNA sequence encoding this CDR3. The chain couples TRBV19 to TRBJ1-4, with TRBD1 matching over 8 bases. Germline CDR1 reads LNHDA; CDR2 reads SQIVND (reference sequence). The junction had 1 base not matched to a gene; V was cut back by 6 bases and J by 4 bases. CDR3 size: 13 residues. The CDR3 sequence: CASSDRGNEKLFF. The DNA for the CDR3 is TGTGCCAGTAGCGACAGGGGTAATGAAAAACTGTTTTTT.

This chain uses TRBV6-6 with TRBJ1-1; 9 nucleotides agree with TRBD1. The CDR3 contains 16 residues. Germline V gives CDR1 MNHNY, CDR2 SVGAGI (reference sequence). V dropped 6 bases and J dropped 3; count of bases not matched to a gene: 11. The CDR3 region is CASSPPHRGLDTEAFF. DNA for the CDR3: TGTGCCAGCAGCCCACCCCACAGGGGGCTCGACACTGAAGCTTTCTTT.

This chain uses TRBV6-1 with TRBJ2-7; TRBD1 matches 7 bases. The length of the CDR3 is 16 residues. Trimming at V came to 4 bases and at J to 0 bases, leaving 9 bases not matched to a gene. CDR1 is MNHNS, CDR2 SASEGT, per germline. CDR3 loop: CASSGTQGIHSYEQYF. The CDR3 DNA reads as TGTGCCAGCAGTGGAACACAGGGGATCCACTCCTACGAGCAGTACTTC.

This chain uses TRBV11-2 with TRBJ1-5; weak D call: TRBD1 (5 bases). Trimming removed 4 bases from V and 3 bases from J, with 10 bases in between. Germline V gene lookup returns CDR1 SGHAT and CDR2 FQNNGV. The CDR3 is 14 residues long. The CDR3 DNA reads TGTGCCAGCAGCTCGGGGGAAGTCAATCAGCCCCAGCATTTT. This gives the protein CASSSGEVNQPQHF.

The gene calls are TRBV9 and TRBJ2-5; 12 positions match TRBD1. Germline V gene sequence: CDR1 SGDLS, CDR2 YYNGEE. CDR3 size: 14 residues. V was clipped by 7 bases and J by 5 bases; unmatched bases: 6. The CDR3 is CASGPGQGAETQYF. CDR3 sequence (DNA): TGTGCCAGCGGACCGGGACAGGGGGCGGAGACCCAGTACTTC.

The chain uses TRBV25-1 and TRBJ1-3; perhaps TRBD1 as D (5 bases). CDR3 length equals 13 residues. Germline CDR1 is MGHDK and CDR2 is SYGVNS. V lost 9 bases to trimming and J lost 0 bases, with 9 bases between them. The CDR3 loop is CASQQVSGNTIYF. CDR3 bases: TGTGCCAGTCAACAGGTCTCTGGAAACACCATATATTTT.

The table lists this clone with a count of one. Other DNA sequences in the sample encode the same CDR3. V is TRBV6-6 and J is TRBJ1-2; TRBD1 is a possible D gene (5 bases). Trimming removed 4 bases from V and 6 bases from J, with 9 bases in between. Germline lookup yields CDR1 MNHNY and CDR2 SVGAGI (reference sequence). The CDR3 consists of 12 residues. CDR3 DNA sequence: TGTGCCAGCAGTTCCCCGGGGGATGGCTACACCTTC. Residues: CASSSPGDGYTF.

The J gene is TRBJ1-1, the V gene TRBV6-1; D unresolved. Trimming removed 7 bases at V and 0 bases at J, with 9 bases between. The CDR3 covers 13 residues. Germline CDR1 reads MNHNS; CDR2 reads SASEGT. The CDR3 here is CASTPSLNTEAFF. The CDR3 DNA reads as TGTGCCAGCACCCCGTCCCTGAACACTGAAGCTTTCTTT.

This clone has only one observation. The chain uses TRBV6-6 and TRBJ1-6; 8 positions match TRBD1. V lost 6 bases, J lost 5 bases, and 6 bases stayed unmatched. The CDR3 sequence is 15 residues long. Germline CDR1 MNHNY, CDR2 SVGAGI (reference sequence). CDR3 protein: CASREGTGNNSPLHF. DNA for the CDR3: TGTGCCAGCAGGGAAGGGACAGGCAATAATTCACCCCTCCACTTT.